A selection of T cell receptor beta chains follows, all from one sample in a study of shared clonotypes between healthy human individuals. Sequenced by immunoSEQ multiplex PCR; TCRdb stores in-frame clones only, minus some. This sample has about 2.4 million clones, with just over 90% found just once. Source material: naive CD4+ T cells sorted from blood. These TCRs come from a young man in good health. Both conserved end residues are part of each CDR3. The D gene is left open where the match is weak.

length: 14; J: TRBJ2-3; D: TRBD2; V: TRBV29-1; DNA: TGCAGCGTGAGACTAGCGGGGGGCACAGATACGCAGTATTTT; CDR3: CSVRLAGGTDTQYF
length: 16; J: TRBJ1-5; D: NA; V: TRBV28; DNA: TGTGCCAGCAGCCCTCTCGGAGGGGCGGGTGATCAGCCCCAGCATTTT; CDR3: CASSPLGGAGDQPQHF
length: 14; J: TRBJ2-1; D: TRBD1; V: TRBV27; DNA: TGTGCCAGCAGTCGATGGACAGGAGAAAATGAGCAGTTCTTC; CDR3: CASSRWTGENEQFF
length: 16; J: TRBJ1-2; D: NA; V: TRBV6-5; DNA: TGTGCCAGCAGTTACTCGAGGGTCTCGAATCTCTATGGCTACACCTTC; CDR3: CASSYSRVSNLYGYTF
length: 16; J: TRBJ1-4; D: TRBD1; V: TRBV27; DNA: TGTGCCAGCAGTCCAGGGACAGGGGAATCTCATGAAAAACTGTTTTTT; CDR3: CASSPGTGESHEKLFF
length: 14; J: TRBJ1-5; D: NA; V: TRBV6-1; DNA: TGTGCCAGCAGTGAAGCCCAAGGGTGGCAGCCCCAGCATTTT; CDR3: CASSEAQGWQPQHF
length: 14; J: TRBJ2-7; D: NA; V: TRBV30; DNA: TGTGCCTGGGCACGTGGGGGTAGCTCCTACGAGCAGTACTTC; CDR3: CAWARGGSSYEQYF
length: 15; J: TRBJ1-5; D: NA; V: TRBV21-1; DNA: TGTGCCAGCATCCGACGGCTGAGGAGCAATCAGCCCCAGCATTTT; CDR3: CASIRRLRSNQPQHF
length: 12; J: TRBJ2-1; D: NA; V: TRBV30; DNA: TGTGCCTGGAGTGTATTCTACAATGAGCAGTTCTTC; CDR3: CAWSVFYNEQFF
length: 15; J: TRBJ1-2; D: NA; V: TRBV18; DNA: TGTGCCAGCTCACCACCGTCCGCACAGAACTATGGCTACACCTTC; CDR3: CASSPPSAQNYGYTF
length: 11; J: TRBJ2-3; D: NA; V: TRBV20-1; DNA: TGCAGTGCTAGAGATATTGATACGCAGTATTTT; CDR3: CSARDIDTQYF
length: 15; J: TRBJ2-5; D: TRBD2; V: TRBV4-3; DNA: TGCGCTAGCAGCCAAGATCTCATGGCTAGCGGGACCCAGTACTTC; CDR3: CASSQDLMASGTQYF
length: 18; J: TRBJ1-1; D: NA; V: TRBV5-6; DNA: TGTGCCAGCAGCTTGGCAGTTGCCAGGGGTAGTTTCGACACTGAAGCTTTCTTT; CDR3: CASSLAVARGSFDTEAFF
length: 12; J: TRBJ2-3; D: NA; V: TRBV5-1; DNA: TGCGCCAGCAGCCCAGTAGCAGATACGCAGTATTTT; CDR3: CASSPVADTQYF
length: 15; J: TRBJ2-7; D: TRBD2; V: TRBV29-1; DNA: TGCAGCGTTGGAGATATTAGCGGGAAGAGGTACGAGCAGTACTTC; CDR3: CSVGDISGKRYEQYF
length: 14; J: TRBJ2-7; D: TRBD1; V: TRBV18; DNA: TGTGCCAGCTCACCGGACAGGGACTCCTACGAGCAGTACTTC; CDR3: CASSPDRDSYEQYF